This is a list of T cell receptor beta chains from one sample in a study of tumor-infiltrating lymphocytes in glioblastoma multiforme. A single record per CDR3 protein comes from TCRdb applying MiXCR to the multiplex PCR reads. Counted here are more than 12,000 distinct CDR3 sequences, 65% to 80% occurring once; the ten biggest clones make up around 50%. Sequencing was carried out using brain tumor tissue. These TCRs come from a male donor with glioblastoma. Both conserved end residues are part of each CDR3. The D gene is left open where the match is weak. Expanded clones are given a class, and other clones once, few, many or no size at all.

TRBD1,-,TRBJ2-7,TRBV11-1,TGTGCCAGCAGGCGGACAGGGGATGACGAGCAGTACTTC,CASRRTGDDEQYF
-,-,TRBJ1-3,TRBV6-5,TGTGCCAGCAGTTACTCCCTGGGAGGAAACACCATATATTTT,CASSYSLGGNTIYF
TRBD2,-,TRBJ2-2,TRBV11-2,TGTGCCAGCACCCCATCATTCGGCCAAGGGCTAGCGGCAAACACCGGGGACCTGTTTTTT,CASTPSFGQGLAANTGDLFF
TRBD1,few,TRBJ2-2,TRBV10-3,TGTGCCACAGAATCAGGGGGCAGCACCGGGGAGCTGTTTTTT,CATESGGSTGELFF
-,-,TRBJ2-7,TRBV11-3,TGTGCCAGCAGCGCATCCAGTGGGGTGCTGCAGACCTCTTCAACCTACGAGCAGTACTTC,CASSASSGVLQTSSTYEQYF
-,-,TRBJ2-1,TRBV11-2,TGTGCAAGCAGCTTAGATAGGGTGACCGAGCAGTTCTTC,CASSLDRVTEQFF
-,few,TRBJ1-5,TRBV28,TGTGCCAGCAGCCGCGGAACAGTTAGCAATCAGGCCCAGCATTTT,CASSRGTVSNQAQHF
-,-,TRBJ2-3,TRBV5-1,TGCGCCAGCAGCCGAGGTGAGCAGAACACAGATACGCAGTATTTT,CASSRGEQNTDTQYF
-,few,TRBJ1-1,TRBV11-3,TGTGCCAGCGGTCGGGCGGACACTGAAGCTTTCTTT,CASGRADTEAFF
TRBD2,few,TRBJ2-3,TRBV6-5,TGTGCCAGCAGTTCCTCAGCGGGAGTCGCCGATACGCAGTATTTT,CASSSSAGVADTQYF
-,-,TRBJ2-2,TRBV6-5,TGTGCCAGCAGTACAGGGGGGGTTACCGGGGAGCTGTTTTTT,CASSTGGVTGELFF
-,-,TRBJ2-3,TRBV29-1,TGCAGCGCAACCCCCCAGGGGCCAGATACGCAGTATTTT,CSATPQGPDTQYF
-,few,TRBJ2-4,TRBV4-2,TGTGCCAGCAGCCAGGGAGCGGTTGACGGGACTGCCAAGAACATTAAGTACTTC,CASSQGAVDGTAKNIKYF
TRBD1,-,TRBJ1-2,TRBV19,TGTGCCAGTAGTTCGGACAGGGCTTTGTATGGCTACACCTTC,CASSSDRALYGYTF
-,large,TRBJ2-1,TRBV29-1,TGCAGCGAATTAACTCTCTCAGCCACCTACAATGAGCAGTTCTTC,CSELTLSATYNEQFF
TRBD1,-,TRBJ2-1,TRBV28,TGTGCCGGCAGTCCCAGACAGGGGTATGAGCAGTTCTTC,CAGSPRQGYEQFF
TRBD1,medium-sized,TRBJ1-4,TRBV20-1,TGCAGTGCTGAGCCCCCCCAGGGACAGGGTGAAAAACTGTTTTTT,CSAEPPQGQGEKLFF
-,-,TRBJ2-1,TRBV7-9,TGTGCCAGCAGAAGTCTGGTCGGGAGAGGCGATGAGCAGTTCTTC,CASRSLVGRGDEQFF
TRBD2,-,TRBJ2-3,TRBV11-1,TGTGCCAGCAGCTTAGGACTAGCTGGGAGCACAGATGCGCAATATTTT,CASSLGLAGSTDAQYF
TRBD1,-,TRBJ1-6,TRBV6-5,TGTGCCAGCAGCTATGGGACAGTTAATAATTCACCCCTCCACTTT,CASSYGTVNNSPLHF
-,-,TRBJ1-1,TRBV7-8,TGTGCCAGTAGCCCCAGGGGTCCCGGGATAGGAACGGTAACTGAAGCTTTCTTT,CASSPRGPGIGTVTEAFF
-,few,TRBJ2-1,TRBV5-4,TGTGCCAGCAGCCGTGAGGCCGGGAGCTCCTACAATGAGCAGTTCTTC,CASSREAGSSYNEQFF
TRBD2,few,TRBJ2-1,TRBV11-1,TGTGCCAGCAGGTCCGGGACTAGCGGGTGGAATGAGCAGTTCTTC,CASRSGTSGWNEQFF
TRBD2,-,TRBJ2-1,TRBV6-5,TGTGCCAGCGGTTACTCTGGGGGGGTTGAGCTGTTCTTC,CASGYSGGVELFF
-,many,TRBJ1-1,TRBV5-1,TGCGCCAGCAGCTTGGAGGGTTCGGCGCTCAAACCTGAAGCTTTCTTT,CASSLEGSALKPEAFF
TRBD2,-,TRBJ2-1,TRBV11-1,TGTGCCAGCAGCCTACTAGCGGGAGTTCTCAATGAGCAGTTCTTC,CASSLLAGVLNEQFF
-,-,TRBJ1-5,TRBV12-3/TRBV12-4,TGTGCCAGCCAGCTGGGGAGAGGTAATCAGCCCCAGCATTTT,CASQLGRGNQPQHF
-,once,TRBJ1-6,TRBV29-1,TGCAGCGTTGCCAAGGATAGAGAATCAACCCTCCACTTT,CSVAKDRESTLHF
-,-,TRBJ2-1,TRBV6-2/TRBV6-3,TGTGCCAGCAACTACGAGAGGGTTCATGAGCAGTTCTTC,CASNYERVHEQFF
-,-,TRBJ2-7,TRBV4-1,TGCGCCAGCACCGGGCAGGGTAGGGGCGAGCAGTACTTC,CASTGQGRGEQYF
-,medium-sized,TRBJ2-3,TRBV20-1,TGCAGTGCTGGAAATCGGGAGCACGGCACAGATACGCAGTATTTT,CSAGNREHGTDTQYF
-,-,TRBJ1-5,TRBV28,TGTGCCAGCAGCCCCGTCGTTCAGCCCAAGCATTTC,CASSPVVQPKHF
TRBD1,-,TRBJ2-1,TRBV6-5,TGTGCCAGCAGGAAAGGGGGCCCATACAATGAGCAGTTCTTC,CASRKGGPYNEQFF
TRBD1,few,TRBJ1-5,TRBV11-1,TGTGCCAGCCCCGGACAGGGCAATCAGCCCCAGCATTTT,CASPGQGNQPQHF
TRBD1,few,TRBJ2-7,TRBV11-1,TGTGCCAGCAGCTTAGCGCGTCTGGACAGGGGGTACGAGGCGTGCTTC,CASSLARLDRGYEACF
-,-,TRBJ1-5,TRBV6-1,TGTGCCAGCAGTCCAGGTAGGGGGTTGGGACAGCCCCAGCATTTT,CASSPGRGLGQPQHF
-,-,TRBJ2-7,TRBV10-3,TGTGCCATCAGCGAAGACAGGTTCTACGAGCAGTACTTC,CAISEDRFYEQYF
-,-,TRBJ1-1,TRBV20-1,TGCAGTGCTCTTCCGGGACGCGGTGAAGCTTTCTTT,CSALPGRGEAFF
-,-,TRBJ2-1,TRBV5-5,TGTGCCAGCAGCGCCGGGGCCGGGTCGCTGGGGAATGAGCAGTTCTTC,CASSAGAGSLGNEQFF
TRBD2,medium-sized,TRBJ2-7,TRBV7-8,TGTGCCAGCAGCTTAGCGACGGGGGGTTACGAGCAGTACTTC,CASSLATGGYEQYF
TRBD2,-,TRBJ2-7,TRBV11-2,TGTGCCAGCAGCTTAGTTCGTTCCAGCGGGGGGTACGAGCAGTACTTC,CASSLVRSSGGYEQYF
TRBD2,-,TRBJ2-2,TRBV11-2,TGTGCCAGCACCCCCTCATTCGGCCTAGGACTAGCGGTAAGCACCGGGGAGCTGTTTTTT,CASTPSFGLGLAVSTGELFF
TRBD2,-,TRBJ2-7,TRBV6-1,TGTGCCAGCAGGATAGGGCTAGCGGGAGACGAGCAGTACTTC,CASRIGLAGDEQYF
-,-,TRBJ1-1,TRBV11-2,TGTGCCAGCAGCTCAGACCCACAGGGTGATACTGAGGCTTTCTTT,CASSSDPQGDTEAFF
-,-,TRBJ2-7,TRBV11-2,TGTGCCAGCAGCTTAGAAGGGGGGAATGAGCAGTACTTC,CASSLEGGNEQYF
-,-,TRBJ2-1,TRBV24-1,TGTGCCACCAGTGATTTGGAGGGACTCTCACATTATCAGTTCTTC,CATSDLEGLSHYQFF
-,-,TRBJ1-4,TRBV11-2,TGTGCCAGCAGCTTAGGCGACAGAGATAATGAAAAACTGTTTTTT,CASSLGDRDNEKLFF
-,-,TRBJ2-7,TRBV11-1,TGTGCCAGCAGCTTAGTCGCCGGATACGAGCAGTACTTC,CASSLVAGYEQYF
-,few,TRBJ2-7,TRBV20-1,TGCAGTGCTAGAGATATGGGGGAACCCTACGAGCAGTACTTC,CSARDMGEPYEQYF
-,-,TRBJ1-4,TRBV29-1,TGCAGCGTGGGAACATGGGTCACTAATGAAAAACTGTTCTTT,CSVGTWVTNEKLFF
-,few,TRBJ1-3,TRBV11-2,TGTGCCAGCAGCTTAGGCTCGCGGGGCTCTGGAAACACCATATATTTT,CASSLGSRGSGNTIYF
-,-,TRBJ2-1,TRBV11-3,TGTACCAGCAGCTTTAAGGCAATCCAGCCCTACAATGAGCAGTTCTTC,CTSSFKAIQPYNEQFF
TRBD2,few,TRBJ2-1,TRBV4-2,TGTGCCAGCAGCCTACCCTCGCGGGGGGTCAGTAATGAGCAGTTCTTC,CASSLPSRGVSNEQFF
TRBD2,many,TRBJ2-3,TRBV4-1,TGCGCCAGCAGCCATCCCTCGAGCGGGATCGGAAAAGATACGCAGTATTTT,CASSHPSSGIGKDTQYF
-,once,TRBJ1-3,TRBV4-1,TGCGCCAGCAGCCAAGTTCTGGGGAACGGAAACACCATATATTTT,CASSQVLGNGNTIYF